The source of this T cell receptor beta chain is a study of T cells in Graves' hyperthyroidism and ophthalmopathy. The CDR3 length is 16 residues. The V segment lost 4 bases and the J segment 1 base; nucleotides outside the gene matches: 3. Germline CDR1 and CDR2: MNHEY and SMNVEV (reference sequence). Study conclusions and caveats: Most clonotypes expanded in thyroid above 0.001 were likewise present in blood.

In regard to this clonotype: Its antigen remains unknown.

Out of over 7.5 ml of fresh peripheral blood came the PBMCs. Template material for amplifying TCR beta CDR3 regions consisted of RNA transcripts. The HTBI primer set was used in a first-round RT-PCR of the TCR CDR3. Via MiXCR, TCRdb re-called the multiplex PCR reads, giving one row per CDR3 protein. The sample has about 300,000 distinct CDR3 sequences, roughly a fifth seen once; the top ten hold 35% to 45%. The sample comprised blood. The chain carries TRBV27 and TRBJ2-3; 12 bases match TRBD1. This TCR derives from a man in his forties or fifties with Graves' ophthalmopathy. In nucleotides, the CDR3 is TGTGCCAGCAGTTCGGGACAGGGGGCCCGCACAGATACGCAGTATTTT. It yields the protein CASSSGQGARTDTQYF.